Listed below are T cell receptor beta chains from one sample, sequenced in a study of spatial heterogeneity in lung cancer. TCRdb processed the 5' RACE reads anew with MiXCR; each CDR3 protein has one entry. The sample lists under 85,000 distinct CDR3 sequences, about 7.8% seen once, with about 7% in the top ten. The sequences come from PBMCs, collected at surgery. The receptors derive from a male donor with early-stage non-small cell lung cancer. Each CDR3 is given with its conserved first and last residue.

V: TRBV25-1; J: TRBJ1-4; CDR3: CASSLGSNEKLFF
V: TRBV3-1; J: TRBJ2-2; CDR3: CASSQERRLAGVPGELFF
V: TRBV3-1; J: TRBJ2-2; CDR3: CASSSRQGMDTGELFF
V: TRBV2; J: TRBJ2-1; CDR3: CASRGLAGDDEQFF
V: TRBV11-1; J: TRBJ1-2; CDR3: CASSLSSGVGGYTF
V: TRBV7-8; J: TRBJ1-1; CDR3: CASSLVPGWQAFF
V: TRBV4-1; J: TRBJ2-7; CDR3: CASSQVAAGAYEQYF
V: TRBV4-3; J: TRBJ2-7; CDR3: CASSQDMAGAYEQYF
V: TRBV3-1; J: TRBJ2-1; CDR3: CASSQITLAARYNEQFF
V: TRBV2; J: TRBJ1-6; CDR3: CASSNYLTVVSLRF
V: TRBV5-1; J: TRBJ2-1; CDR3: CASSSGLAGSYNEQFF
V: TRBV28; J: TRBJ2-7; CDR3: CASRFSGSSYEQYF
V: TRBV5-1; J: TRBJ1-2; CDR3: CASSLSPTGIIGGYTF
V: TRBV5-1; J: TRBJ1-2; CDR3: CASSLGDGYYGYTF
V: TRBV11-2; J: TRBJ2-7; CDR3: CASSLRSGGESEQYF
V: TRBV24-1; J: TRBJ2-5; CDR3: CATSDSQGYPQETQYF
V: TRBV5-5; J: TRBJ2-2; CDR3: CASSSTGDPGELFF
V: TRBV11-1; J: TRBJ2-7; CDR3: CASSSQGYEQYF
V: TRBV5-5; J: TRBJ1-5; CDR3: CASSLGQGMFNQPQHF
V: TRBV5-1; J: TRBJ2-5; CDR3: CASGTSGIRETQYF
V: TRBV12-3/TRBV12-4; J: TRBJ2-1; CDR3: CASSLGGGMYNEQFF
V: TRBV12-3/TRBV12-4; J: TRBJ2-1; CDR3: CASNPRGLAVFNEQFF
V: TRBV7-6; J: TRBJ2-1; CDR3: CASSPGRTNEQFF
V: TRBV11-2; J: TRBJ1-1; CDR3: CASSLTGPMNTEAFF
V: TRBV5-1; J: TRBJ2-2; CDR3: CASSLVSGTNTGELFF
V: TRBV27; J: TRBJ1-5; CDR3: CASSLLGGKGNQPQHF
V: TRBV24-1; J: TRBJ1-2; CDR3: CATSTRTARGYTF
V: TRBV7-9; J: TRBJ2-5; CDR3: CASSLLNRHQETQYF
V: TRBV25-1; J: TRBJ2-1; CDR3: CASSESASGNRNEQFF
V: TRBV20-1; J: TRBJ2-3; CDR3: CSARPGLAGGYAQYF
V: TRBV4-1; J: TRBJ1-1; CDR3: CASRSGTANTEAFF
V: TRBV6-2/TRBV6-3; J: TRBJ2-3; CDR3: CATSSGTHTQYF
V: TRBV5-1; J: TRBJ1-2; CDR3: CASTGTGFYGYTF
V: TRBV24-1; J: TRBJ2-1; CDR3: CATSEGQYSYNEQFF
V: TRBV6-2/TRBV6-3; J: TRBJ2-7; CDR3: CASSYSGTRLSEQYF
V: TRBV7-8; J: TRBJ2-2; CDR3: CASSLVTANTGELFF
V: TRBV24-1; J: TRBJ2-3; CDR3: CATSAVPFSNSQATQYF